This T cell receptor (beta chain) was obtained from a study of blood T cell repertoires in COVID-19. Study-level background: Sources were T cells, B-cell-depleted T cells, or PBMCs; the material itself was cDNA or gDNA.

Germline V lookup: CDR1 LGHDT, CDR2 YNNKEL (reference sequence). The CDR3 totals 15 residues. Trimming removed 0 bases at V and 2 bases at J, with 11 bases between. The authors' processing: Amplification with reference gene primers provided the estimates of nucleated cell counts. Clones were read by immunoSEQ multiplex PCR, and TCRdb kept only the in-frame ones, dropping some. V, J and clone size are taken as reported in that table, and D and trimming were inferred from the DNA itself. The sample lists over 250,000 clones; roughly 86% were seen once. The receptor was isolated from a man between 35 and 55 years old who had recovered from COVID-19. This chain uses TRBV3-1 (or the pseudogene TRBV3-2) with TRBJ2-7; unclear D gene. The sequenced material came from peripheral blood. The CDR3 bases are TGTGCCAGCAGCCAAGAACAAGCGACGCCCTACGAGCAGTACTTC. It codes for CASSQEQATPYEQYF.